The 5 T cell receptor beta chains reported below all come from one sample, sequenced in a study of blood T cell repertoires in COVID-19. The assay was immunoSEQ multiplex PCR, and TCRdb's table has in-frame clones only and misses some. The sample records 250,000 or so clones, roughly 86% being singletons. The sample comprised peripheral blood. The receptors were sampled from a man between 50 and 59 years old with acute or convalescent COVID-19.

The CDR3 coding sequence is TGTGCCAGCAGTTTCCGGGACAACGCCTACGAGCAGTACTTC. It specifies CASSFRDNAYEQYF. V is TRBV3-1 (or the pseudogene TRBV3-2) and J is TRBJ2-7, with D perhaps TRBD1 (6 bases). The length of the CDR3 is 14 residues. Germline CDR1 is LGHDT and CDR2 is YNNKEL (reference sequence). V lost 6 bases, J lost 2 bases, and 14 bases lay in between.

The chain is built from TRBV6-5 and TRBJ2-2, with TRBD2 identical over 12 bases. With V trimmed by 5 bases and J by 6 bases, 4 bases remained unmatched. CDR1 is MNHEY, CDR2 SVGAGI, per germline. The length of the CDR3 is 15 residues. This chain's CDR3 is CASSTTSGSAGELFF. Written as DNA, the CDR3 is TGTGCCAGCAGTACGACTAGCGGGAGCGCCGGGGAGCTGTTTTTT.

This rearrangement joins TRBV4-1 to TRBJ2-2; TRBD2 matches 10 bases. The CDR3 spans 16 residues. The germline V gene encodes CDR1 MGHRA and CDR2 YSYEKL. The ends lost 0 bases at V and 5 bases at J; junction bases unmatched: 3. The CDR3 coding sequence is TGCGCCAGCAGCCAAGACCCGGGACTAGCGACCGGGGAGCTGTTTTTT. Translation: CASSQDPGLATGELFF.

The CDR3 bases are TGTGCCAGCAGTTCCCCCGGGACTCGAGGCAATCAGCCCCAGCATTTT. Translating gives CASSSPGTRGNQPQHF. The genes are TRBV6-2 or TRBV6-3 and TRBJ1-5; D may be TRBD1 (5 bases). This CDR3 is 16 amino acids long. Germline assignment: CDR1 MNHEY and CDR2 SVGEGT. V was shortened by 4 bases and J by 2 bases, with 15 bases between the two germline ends.

The chain is built from TRBV14 and TRBJ1-2; possible D gene TRBD1, 6 bases. The ends were cut back, 4 bases at V and 4 bases at J, with 16 bases in the middle. The CDR3 loop spans 15 amino acids. The germline V gene has CDR1 SGHDN and CDR2 FVKESK. The CDR3 DNA sequence: TGTGCCAGCAGCCTGGACAGAGAAAATATCTATGGCTACACCTTC. It codes for CASSLDRENIYGYTF. Full variable domain (rest looked up from reference TRBV14 and TRBJ1-2): EAGVTQFPSHSVIEKGQTVTLRCDPISGHDNLYWYRRVMGKEIKFLLHFVKESKQDESGMPNNRFLAERTGGTYSTLKVQPAELEDSGVYFCASSLDRENIYGYTFGSGTRLTVV.